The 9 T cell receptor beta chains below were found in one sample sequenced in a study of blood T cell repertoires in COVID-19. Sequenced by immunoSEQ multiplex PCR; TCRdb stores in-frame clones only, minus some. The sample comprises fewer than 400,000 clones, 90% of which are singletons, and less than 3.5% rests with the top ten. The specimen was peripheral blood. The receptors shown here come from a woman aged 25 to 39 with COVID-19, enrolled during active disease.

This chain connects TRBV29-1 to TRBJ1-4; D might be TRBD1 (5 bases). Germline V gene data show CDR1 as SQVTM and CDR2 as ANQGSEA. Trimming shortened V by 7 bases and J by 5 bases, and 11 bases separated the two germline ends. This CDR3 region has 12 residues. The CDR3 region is CSAGQLNEKLFF. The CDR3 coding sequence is TGCAGCGCGGGGCAACTGAATGAAAAACTGTTTTTT.

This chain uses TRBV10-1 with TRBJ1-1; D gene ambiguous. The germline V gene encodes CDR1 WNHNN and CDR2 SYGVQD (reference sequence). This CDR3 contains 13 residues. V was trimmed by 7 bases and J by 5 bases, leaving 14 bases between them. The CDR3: CASKEGSKTEAFF. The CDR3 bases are TGCGCCAGCAAAGAGGGTTCAAAAACTGAAGCTTTCTTT.

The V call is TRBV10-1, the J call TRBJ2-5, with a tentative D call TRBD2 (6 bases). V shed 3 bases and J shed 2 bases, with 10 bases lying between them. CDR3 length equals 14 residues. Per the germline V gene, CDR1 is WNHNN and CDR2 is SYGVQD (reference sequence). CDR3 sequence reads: CASSDRRGQETQYF. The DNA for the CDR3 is TGCGCCAGCAGTGACCGGAGGGGACAAGAGACCCAGTACTTC.

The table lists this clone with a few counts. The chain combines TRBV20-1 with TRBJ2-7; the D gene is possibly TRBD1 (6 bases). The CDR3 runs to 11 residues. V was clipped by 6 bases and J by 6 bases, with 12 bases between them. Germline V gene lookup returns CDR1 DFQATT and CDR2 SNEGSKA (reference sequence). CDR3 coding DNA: TGCAGTGCCCCCAGGGGTCCCGAGCAGTACTTC. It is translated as CSAPRGPEQYF.

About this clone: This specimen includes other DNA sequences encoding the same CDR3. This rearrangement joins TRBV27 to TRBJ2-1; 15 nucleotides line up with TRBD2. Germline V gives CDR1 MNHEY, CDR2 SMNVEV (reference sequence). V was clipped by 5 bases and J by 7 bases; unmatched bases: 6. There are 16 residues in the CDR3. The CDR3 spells CASSPRGLAGGNEQFF. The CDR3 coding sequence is TGTGCCAGCAGTCCGAGGGGACTAGCGGGAGGAAATGAGCAGTTCTTC.

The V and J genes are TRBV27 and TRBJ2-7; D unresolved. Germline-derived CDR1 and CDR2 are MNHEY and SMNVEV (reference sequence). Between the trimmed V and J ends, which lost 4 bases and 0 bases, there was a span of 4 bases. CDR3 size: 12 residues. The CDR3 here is CASSSSSYEQYF. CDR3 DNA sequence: TGTGCCAGCAGTTCCAGCTCCTACGAGCAGTACTTC.

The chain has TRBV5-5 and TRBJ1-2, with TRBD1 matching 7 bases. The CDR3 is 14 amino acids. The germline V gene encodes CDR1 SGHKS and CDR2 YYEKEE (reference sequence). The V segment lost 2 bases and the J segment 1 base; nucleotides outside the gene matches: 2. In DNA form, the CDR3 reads TGTGCCAGCAGCTTACAGGGGCTTAACTATGGCTACACCTTC. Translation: CASSLQGLNYGYTF.

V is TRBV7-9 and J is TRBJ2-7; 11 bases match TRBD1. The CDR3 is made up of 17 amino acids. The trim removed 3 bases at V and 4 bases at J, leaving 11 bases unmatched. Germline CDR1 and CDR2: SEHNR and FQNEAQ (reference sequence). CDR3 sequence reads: CASSFGPGTGGMYEQYF. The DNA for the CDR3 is TGTGCCAGCAGCTTTGGACCCGGGACAGGGGGTATGTACGAGCAGTACTTC.

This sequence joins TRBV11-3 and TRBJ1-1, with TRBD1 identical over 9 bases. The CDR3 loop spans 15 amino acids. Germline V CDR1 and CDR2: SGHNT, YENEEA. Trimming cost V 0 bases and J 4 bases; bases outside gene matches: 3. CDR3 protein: CASSLEGQGGTEAFF. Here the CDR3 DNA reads TGTGCCAGCAGCTTAGAGGGACAGGGCGGCACTGAAGCTTTCTTT.